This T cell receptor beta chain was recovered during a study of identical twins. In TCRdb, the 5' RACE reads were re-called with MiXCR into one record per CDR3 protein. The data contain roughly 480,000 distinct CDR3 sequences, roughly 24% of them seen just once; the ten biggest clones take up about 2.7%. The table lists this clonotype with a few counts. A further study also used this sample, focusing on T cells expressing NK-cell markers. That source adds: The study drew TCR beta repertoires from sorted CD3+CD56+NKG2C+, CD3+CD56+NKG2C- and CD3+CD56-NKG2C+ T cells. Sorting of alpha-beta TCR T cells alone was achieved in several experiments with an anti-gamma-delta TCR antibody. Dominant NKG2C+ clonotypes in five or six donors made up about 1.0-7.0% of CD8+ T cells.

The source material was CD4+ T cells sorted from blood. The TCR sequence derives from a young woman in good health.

In DNA, the CDR3 is TGTGCCACCAGCAGAGGTAGGGGGGTCACTGAAGCTTTCTTT. This encodes CATSRGRGVTEAFF. The chain is built from TRBV15 and TRBJ1-1; a weak D match, TRBD1 (6 bases). Germline V CDR1 and CDR2: LNHNV, YYDKDF (reference sequence). The CDR3 sequence is 14 residues long. V lost 1 base and J lost 4, with 10 bases in between.